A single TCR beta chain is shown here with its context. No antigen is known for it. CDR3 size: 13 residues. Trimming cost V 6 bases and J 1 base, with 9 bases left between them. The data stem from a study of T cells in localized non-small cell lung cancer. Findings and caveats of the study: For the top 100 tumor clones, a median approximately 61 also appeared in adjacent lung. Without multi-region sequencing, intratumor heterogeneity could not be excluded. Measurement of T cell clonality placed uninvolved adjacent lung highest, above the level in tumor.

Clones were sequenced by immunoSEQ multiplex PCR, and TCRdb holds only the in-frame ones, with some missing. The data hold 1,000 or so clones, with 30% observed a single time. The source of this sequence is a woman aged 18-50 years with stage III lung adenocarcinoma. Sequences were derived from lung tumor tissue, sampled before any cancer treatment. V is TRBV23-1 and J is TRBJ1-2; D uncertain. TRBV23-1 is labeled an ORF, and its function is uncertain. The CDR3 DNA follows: TGCGCCAGCAGCTTGGACCTTAACTATGGCTACACCTTC. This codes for CASSLDLNYGYTF.